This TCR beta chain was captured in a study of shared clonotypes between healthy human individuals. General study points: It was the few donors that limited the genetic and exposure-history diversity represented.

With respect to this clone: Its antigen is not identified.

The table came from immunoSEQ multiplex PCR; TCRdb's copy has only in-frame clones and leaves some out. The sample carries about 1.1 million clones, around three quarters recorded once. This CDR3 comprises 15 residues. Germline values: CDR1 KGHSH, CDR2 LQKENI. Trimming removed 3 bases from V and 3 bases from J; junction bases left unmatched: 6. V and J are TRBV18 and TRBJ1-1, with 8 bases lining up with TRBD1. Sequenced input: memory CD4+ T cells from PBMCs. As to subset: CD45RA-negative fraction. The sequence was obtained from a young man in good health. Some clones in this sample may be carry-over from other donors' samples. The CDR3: CASSPRTGRDTEAFF. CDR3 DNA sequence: TGTGCCAGCTCACCTCGGACAGGGAGGGACACTGAAGCTTTCTTT.